This T cell receptor (beta chain) is drawn from a study of STAT5B mutations in CD4+ large granular lymphocyte leukemia (dated by TCRdb to between 2021 and 2024). Describing the broader study: Among the healthy controls, the CDR3 'QG' motif was associated with a particular HLA allele. TCRbeta repertoires of CD4+ T-cell large granular lymphocyte leukemia patients were compared with those of healthy blood donors. Flow cytometry performed on FACSCanto II or FACSVerse showed that the purified fractions had more than 95% purity among lymphocytes. Study-wide conclusions, independent of this receptor: Greater clonality appeared to be present in CD4-sorted patient repertoires than in healthy CD4+ repertoires, and the difference was retained after the putative leukemic clones were removed. The data were not HLA-matched, and the relatively small sample size could explain the higher clonality seen in CD4+ compared with CD8+ T-LGLL. Enrichment of TRBV06-family usage was observed among the top patient clones (8/27) relative to healthy controls (2/35). Main leukemic clonotypes were private to each patient, although 20% to 30% appeared at low frequency in other patients' non-leukemic repertoires.

About this clone: It has no known antigen specificity. Nothing much larger sits one base from this clone, and base qualities are not available.

Inclusive of the bounding cysteine and phenylalanine, the CDR3 is 15 residues long. The only DNA kept is the CDR3, 45 bases in frame from the first base. In the germline V gene, CDR1 corresponds to SGHTS and CDR2 to YDEGEE. V loses 5 bases, J loses 0 bases, and the germline ends lie 12 bases apart. The immunoSEQ assay at survey resolution was used to sequence TCRbeta rearrangements from genomic DNA. The authors processed their data as follows. In the TCR sequencing data, the lowest productive clonotype frequency that could be detected was 2.59 x 10-5. Only productive TCRbeta rearrangements, defined as complete and in-frame sequences, were included in the analyses. Clonality for each sample was calculated as Simpson clonality in the immunoSEQ Analyzer version 3.0. Based on frequency, clones were grouped as very rare, small, medium, large (1-20%) or hyperexpanded (>20%). OLGA 1.2.3 estimated generation probabilities, VDJtools produced V-gene circos plots, VDJdb was queried for specificities, and GLIPH identified CDR3 motifs. Entries here come from immuneACCESS through TCRdb and include only in-frame sequences with V and J called. Some clones fail to appear in such tables; in the studies checked, an unresolved V gene covers under half of the shortfall, and the cause of the remainder is unknown. Clone size and the V and J calls come from that table; the DNA yielded D and trimming. This sample is represented by roughly 21,000 clones; just over 70% of them were singletons. Around 30% of the sample belongs to the ten largest clones.

The healthy controls were 35 or so blood donors, and the buffy coats of these donors were supplied by the Finnish Red Cross blood service. All TCR-sequenced material derived from peripheral blood: patient blood samples and healthy donor buffy coats. Peripheral blood mononuclear cells were isolated by Ficoll-Hypaque gradient centrifugation. CD4+ cells were purified magnetically from the buffy coats of healthy controls. Genomic DNA was extracted using the Gentra Puregene Cell and Tissue kit, and a Qubit 2.0 fluorometer was used to quantify it. The sample was CD4+ T cells from blood buffy coats. This sequence uses TRBV5-8 and TRBJ1-3, with the D gene not clear enough to name. The TCR sequence derives from a human donor in good health. The nucleotide sequence is given as TGTGCCAGCAGTCAGGACGGTCGCTCTGGAAACACCATATATTTT. This translates into CASSQDGRSGNTIYF.